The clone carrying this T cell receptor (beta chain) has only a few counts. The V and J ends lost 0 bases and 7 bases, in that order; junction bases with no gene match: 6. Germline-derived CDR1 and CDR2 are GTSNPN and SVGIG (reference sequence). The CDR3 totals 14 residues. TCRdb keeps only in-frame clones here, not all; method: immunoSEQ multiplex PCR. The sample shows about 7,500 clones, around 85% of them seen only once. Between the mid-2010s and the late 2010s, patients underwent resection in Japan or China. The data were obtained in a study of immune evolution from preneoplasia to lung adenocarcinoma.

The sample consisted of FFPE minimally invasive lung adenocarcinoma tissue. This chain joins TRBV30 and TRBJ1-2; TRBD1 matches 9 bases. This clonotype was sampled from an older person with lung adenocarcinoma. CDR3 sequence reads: CAWSVTPGQGGYTF. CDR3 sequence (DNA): TGTGCCTGGAGTGTAACTCCGGGACAGGGTGGCTACACCTTC.